One and the same sample provided the 21 T cell receptor beta chains below, sequenced in a study of blood T cell repertoires in COVID-19. Libraries were prepared by immunoSEQ multiplex PCR; TCRdb keeps only in-frame clonotypes and omits some of them. The sample includes about 120,000 clones, more than 75% of them seen just once. The sample comprised peripheral blood. The origin of the receptors is a woman between 45 and 60 years old with acute or convalescent COVID-19.

This sequence joins TRBV13 and TRBJ1-2; the D gene is possibly TRBD1 (6 bases). V lost 4 bases to trimming and J lost 0 bases, with 9 bases between them. The CDR3 has 14 residues. The germline V gene has CDR1 PRHDT and CDR2 FYEKMQ (reference sequence). CDR3 nucleotides: TGTGCCAGCAGCTCTCGGGACACTAACTATGGCTACACCTTC. This translates into CASSSRDTNYGYTF.

CDR3 residues: CASSQDGINQPQHF. The DNA of the CDR3 is TGTGCCAGCAGCCAAGATGGCATTAATCAGCCCCAGCATTTT. V usage is TRBV4-2 and J usage is TRBJ1-5, with D unclear. The germline gives CDR1 LGHNA, CDR2 YNFKEQ. The CDR3 has 14 amino acids. V was cut by 0 bases and J by 4 bases, with 7 bases left in between.

V usage is TRBV4-3 and J usage is TRBJ1-6, with a possible D match to TRBD1 (6 bases). Germline-derived CDR1 and CDR2 are LGHNA and YSLEER. V gave up 4 bases and J gave up 6 bases, with 16 bases separating them. The CDR3 runs to 16 residues. In DNA form, the CDR3 reads TGCGCCAGCAGCCCTCATCCGGGACAAACTAATTCACCCCTCCACTTT. Its protein is CASSPHPGQTNSPLHF.

The V call is TRBV6-5, the J call TRBJ2-7, with 8 nucleotides matching TRBD1. V lost 2 bases, J lost 1 base, and 1 base stayed unmatched. The CDR3 length is 14 residues. Germline CDR1 is MNHEY and CDR2 is SVGAGI. CDR3 residues: CASSYNRGSYEQYF. CDR3 in DNA: TGTGCCAGCAGTTACAACAGGGGGTCCTACGAGCAGTACTTC.

As DNA, the CDR3 is TGCAGCGTTGTCCTGGGCGACGCATATGGCTACACCTTC. Residues: CSVVLGDAYGYTF. The chain couples TRBV29-1 to TRBJ1-2, with D uncertain. The germline gives CDR1 SQVTM, CDR2 ANQGSEA. V lost 4 bases, J lost 5 bases, and 14 bases lay in between. There are 13 residues in the CDR3.

V gene TRBV19 combines with J gene TRBJ1-2; 9 nucleotides agree with TRBD1. Trimming cost V 5 bases and J 4 bases; bases outside gene matches: 5. The germline CDR1 and CDR2 sequences are LNHDA and SQIVND (reference sequence). The CDR3 sequence is 14 residues long. The CDR3 DNA is TGTGCCAGTAGTCGGACAGGGGAGGGCTATGGCTACACCTTC. Translating gives CASSRTGEGYGYTF.

The CDR3 loop is CASSPGTGYAYEQYF. The CDR3 DNA reads TGTGCCAGTAGCCCGGGGACAGGGTATGCCTACGAGCAGTACTTC. J is TRBJ2-7 and V is TRBV19; TRBD1 matches 9 bases. Germline CDR1 LNHDA, CDR2 SQIVND (reference sequence). Trimming took 6 bases from V and 2 from J; bases not matched to a gene: 8. There are 15 residues in the CDR3.

This clone was recorded once. The rearrangement joins TRBV6-5 to TRBJ1-3; D gene ambiguous. The germline V gene has CDR1 MNHEY and CDR2 SVGAGI. V lost 4 bases to trimming and J lost 4 bases, with 17 bases between them. The CDR3 sequence is 16 residues long. CDR3 sequence: CASSLVGVRGGNTIYF. CDR3 coding DNA: TGTGCCAGCAGTTTAGTCGGGGTTCGAGGCGGAAACACCATATATTTT.

With regard to this clone: Lacking the conserved final phenylalanine or tryptophan, this CDR3 likely reflects a read error. The DNA is left out, because the CDR3 cannot be placed on it with certainty; the CDR3 is given as TCRdb lists it. The rearrangement joins TRBV18 to TRBJ1-5; the D call of TRBD1 is as the table states it, not checked on the DNA. Germline V gene sequence: CDR1 KGHSH, CDR2 LQKENI. The CDR3 is 10 amino acids in total, end residues counted. This chain's CDR3 is CASSPLTGPE.

The chain recombines TRBV7-9 with TRBJ2-5; possibly TRBD1 for D (5 bases). Trimming cost V 5 bases and J 4 bases, with 20 bases left between them. Germline lookup yields CDR1 SEHNR and CDR2 FQNEAQ (reference sequence). The CDR3 totals 16 residues. CDR3: CASSALGLEGAETQYF. In nucleotides, the CDR3 is TGTGCCAGCAGCGCGCTAGGGTTGGAAGGGGCAGAGACCCAGTACTTC.

The V gene is TRBV4-1, the J gene TRBJ1-2, with no clear D. The germline V gene encodes CDR1 MGHRA and CDR2 YSYEKL. V dropped 1 base and J dropped 6 bases, with 6 bases sitting between them. This CDR3 is 12 amino acids long. The CDR3 reads CASSQAGDGYTF. CDR3 DNA: TGCGCCAGCAGCCAAGCCGGTGATGGCTACACCTTC.

V and J are TRBV11-2 and TRBJ2-3; TRBD1 agrees at 9 bases. Germline-derived CDR1 and CDR2 are SGHAT and FQNNGV. V trimming: 5 bases; J trimming: 6 bases; junction bases outside the gene matches: 9. The CDR3 contains 15 residues. In DNA, the CDR3 is TGTGCCAGCAGCCTCTCCGGGACAGGGAGGGATACGCAGTATTTT. It specifies CASSLSGTGRDTQYF.

The V and J genes are TRBV27 and TRBJ1-6; 8 nucleotides agree with TRBD1. The germline V gene has CDR1 MNHEY and CDR2 SMNVEV (reference sequence). V was pared by 2 bases and J by 7 bases, with 7 bases of the junction left unmatched. This CDR3 contains 16 residues. CDR3 in amino acids: CASSLKTGVRNSPLHF. Written as DNA, the CDR3 is TGTGCCAGCAGTTTAAAGACAGGGGTCAGAAATTCACCCCTCCACTTT.

V usage is TRBV30 and J usage is TRBJ1-4; no firm D call. The CDR3 is 14 amino acids. V shed 4 bases and J shed 4 bases, with 13 bases lying between them. The germline V gene encodes CDR1 GTSNPN and CDR2 SVGIG (reference sequence). CDR3 in amino acids: CAWIGVGSNEKLFF. The CDR3 region has the DNA TGTGCCTGGATAGGAGTCGGGAGTAATGAAAAACTGTTTTTT.

The V gene is TRBV6-6, the J gene TRBJ2-5; 7 bases line up with TRBD2. The CDR3 extends over 16 amino acids. V trimming: 2 bases; J trimming: 2 bases; junction bases outside the gene matches: 8. Germline CDR1 MNHNY, CDR2 SVGAGI (reference sequence). The CDR3 spells CASSYLLARGQETQYF. In DNA, the CDR3 is TGTGCCAGCAGTTACCTACTAGCGCGGGGGCAAGAGACCCAGTACTTC.

The chain uses TRBV2 and TRBJ1-2; D is undetermined. V lost 6 bases and J 7 bases, leaving 15 bases between the germline ends. The CDR3 is 13 residues long. Germline CDR1 and CDR2: SNHLY and FYNNEI. Here the CDR3 DNA reads TGTGCCAGCAGGAAGGAAGCCCGGGGTGGCTACACCTTC. Amino acids: CASRKEARGGYTF.

This chain uses TRBV19 with TRBJ2-7; tentative D call: TRBD2 (6 bases). V shed 10 bases and J shed 2 bases, with 21 bases lying between them. The length of the CDR3 is 15 residues. Germline lookup yields CDR1 LNHDA and CDR2 SQIVND (reference sequence). The CDR3: CATSWGVPPTYEQYF. For the CDR3, the DNA is TGTGCCACATCATGGGGGGTGCCACCAACCTACGAGCAGTACTTC.

The chain employs TRBV24-1 and TRBJ2-5, with 9 bases aligning to TRBD1. CDR1 is KGHDR, CDR2 SFDVKD, per germline. V shed 5 bases, J shed 5 bases, and the junction held 8 bases outside the gene matches. The CDR3 contains 15 residues. The CDR3 coding sequence is TGTGCCACCAGTGGGAGCTTCGGGACAGGGGAGACCCAGTACTTC. The encoded protein is CATSGSFGTGETQYF.

This clone appeared once. This chain connects TRBV29-1 to TRBJ2-3, with TRBD2 identical over 14 bases. The V gene's germline CDR1 is SQVTM and CDR2 ANQGSEA. The CDR3 sequence is 16 residues long. J lost 1 base, V lost 7 bases, and 7 bases had no gene match. CDR3 DNA sequence: TGCAGCGCTAGGGGACTAGCGGGAGTTGGCACAGATACGCAGTATTTT. It is translated as CSARGLAGVGTDTQYF.

CDR3 bases: TGTGCCAGTAGCTGGACAGGGGGATCCTACAATGAGCAGTTCTTC. As protein: CASSWTGGSYNEQFF. The chain links TRBV19 to TRBJ2-1, with TRBD1 identical over 10 bases. The germline CDR1 and CDR2 sequences are LNHDA and SQIVND (reference sequence). J gave up 1 base and V 6 bases, and 3 bases lay outside the gene matches. This CDR3 has 15 residues.

The chain uses TRBV9 and TRBJ2-2; 11 bases align to TRBD2. The CDR3 sequence is 18 residues long. From germline, CDR1 is SGDLS and CDR2 YYNGEE. Trimming removed 0 bases from V and 5 bases from J; junction bases left unmatched: 9. CDR3 sequence (DNA): TGTGCCAGCAGCGTAGGTACTAGCGGGGGCCTTCAGACCGGGGAGCTGTTTTTT. Encoded protein: CASSVGTSGGLQTGELFF. The full variable domain, its missing parts supplied by reference TRBV9 and TRBJ2-2, is DSGVTQTPKHLITATGQRVTLRCSPRSGDLSVYWYQQSLDQGLQFLIQYYNGEERAKGNILERFSAQQFPDLHSELNLSSLELGDSALYFCASSVGTSGGLQTGELFFGEGSRLTVL.